The 15 T cell receptor beta chains below come from one sample, sequenced in a study of molecular identifiers for immune sequencing clone quantification. MiXCR, applied by TCRdb to the PCR reads, yields one record per CDR3 protein. The sample has 250,000 to 350,000 distinct CDR3 sequences; 20% to 25% are singletons. Sample: naive CD8+ T cells from blood, with Jurkat cell RNA spiked in. Stated subset: FACS-sorted CD8+CD4-CCR7+CD45RA+ naive T cells. The receptor source for this set is a human donor in good health. Some libraries in this study had Jurkat cell RNA spiked in.

This clonotype was detected many times. V usage is TRBV4-3 and J usage is TRBJ1-1; D is undetermined. The CDR3 length is 13 residues. V was cut by 3 bases and J by 3 bases, with 8 bases left in between. Germline V gene lookup returns CDR1 LGHNA and CDR2 YSLEER. For the CDR3, the DNA is TGCGCCAGCAGCCAGGAACAGCACACTGAAGCTTTCTTT. Its protein product is CASSQEQHTEAFF.

This clonotype was counted a few times. The chain joins TRBV6-1 to TRBJ1-5, with unresolved D. The CDR3 is 16 amino acids. Germline loops: CDR1 MNHNS, CDR2 SASEGT. V was shortened by 2 bases and J by 0 bases, with 11 bases between the two germline ends. CDR3: CASSEWAGYSNQPQHF. CDR3 bases: TGTGCCAGCAGTGAATGGGCAGGCTATAGCAATCAGCCCCAGCATTTT.

The chain couples TRBV2 to TRBJ2-7, with 7 bases fitting TRBD1. This CDR3 is built from 14 residues. With 5 bases clipped from V and 4 bases from J, the junction kept 8 bases outside the gene matches. Germline V lookup: CDR1 SNHLY, CDR2 FYNNEI. CDR3 region: CASSPTARGYEQYF. CDR3 DNA: TGTGCCAGCAGTCCGACAGCCAGGGGGTACGAGCAGTACTTC.

This chain connects TRBV6-2 or TRBV6-3 to TRBJ2-7; no definite D call. The CDR3 consists of 14 residues. The germline V gene encodes CDR1 MNHEY and CDR2 SVGEGT. Trimming shortened V by 6 bases and J by 7 bases, and 19 bases separated the two germline ends. The CDR3 DNA follows: TGTGCCAGCAGCCCTACCCCGGATCCCCTGGAGCAGTACTTC. Translating it yields CASSPTPDPLEQYF.

This clonotype was picked up many times. The rearrangement joins TRBV7-6 to TRBJ1-1, with TRBD1 matching over 7 bases. Losses at the gene ends were 5 bases for V and 0 bases for J; bases not matched to a gene: 6. This CDR3 has 15 residues. Germline V gene lookup returns CDR1 SGHVS and CDR2 FNYEAQ. CDR3: CASSPEGGLNTEAFF. The CDR3 region has the DNA TGTGCCAGCAGCCCAGAAGGGGGCTTGAACACTGAAGCTTTCTTT.

This clonotype was detected ten times or more. The chain links TRBV11-2 to TRBJ2-5; 14 bases match TRBD2. This CDR3 spans 15 amino acids. Germline trimming cut 6 bases from V and 3 bases from J; bases unmatched to any gene: 3. CDR1 SGHAT and CDR2 FQNNGV come from the germline V gene. DNA for the CDR3: TGTGCCAGCAGTCCGGGACTAGCGGGGGAAGAGACCCAGTACTTC. As protein: CASSPGLAGEETQYF.

This clonotype was observed a handful of times. The rearrangement links TRBV15 to TRBJ2-3, with a possible D match to TRBD1 (6 bases). Germline CDR1 and CDR2: LNHNV and YYDKDF (reference sequence). The CDR3 has 17 amino acids. Trimming pared 0 bases from V and 0 bases from J, leaving 13 bases between. CDR3 coding DNA: TGTGCCACCAGCAGAGATGGGGGCGGATCTAGCACAGATACGCAGTATTTT. It is translated as CATSRDGGGSSTDTQYF.

This clonotype has a count of ten or more. The rearrangement links TRBV20-1 to TRBJ2-7, with D possibly called TRBD1 or TRBD2 (5 bases each). The germline CDR1 and CDR2 sequences are DFQATT and SNEGSKA (reference sequence). The CDR3 spans 15 residues. Trimming removed 3 bases at V and 0 bases at J, with 15 bases between. CDR3 sequence: CSASRWDEYSYEQYF. The CDR3 region has the DNA TGCAGTGCTAGCCGGTGGGACGAGTACTCCTACGAGCAGTACTTC.

There are many counts of this clonotype. The chain carries TRBV20-1 and TRBJ1-6; D uncertain. CDR3 length: 14 residues. The germline CDR1 and CDR2 sequences are DFQATT and SNEGSKA (reference sequence). V lost 7 bases and J 7 bases, leaving 17 bases between the germline ends. The CDR3 sequence is CSVIPGARNSPLHF. DNA of the CDR3: TGCAGTGTCATACCGGGTGCCAGAAATTCACCCCTCCACTTT.

The table lists this clonotype with a few counts. The rearrangement joins TRBV27 to TRBJ1-5, with unresolved D. The germline V and J ends were trimmed by 6 bases and 0 bases, with 12 bases remaining between them. The CDR3 runs 15 residues. The germline gives CDR1 MNHEY, CDR2 SMNVEV (reference sequence). CDR3 sequence reads: CASRSLSYSNQPQHF. The CDR3 DNA is TGTGCCAGCAGATCTTTGAGTTATAGCAATCAGCCCCAGCATTTT.

V gene TRBV6-2 or TRBV6-3 combines with J gene TRBJ2-3; a possible D gene is TRBD2 (6 bases). The CDR3 is made up of 17 amino acids. Between the trimmed V and J ends, which lost 2 bases and 1 base, there was a span of 16 bases. Germline assignment: CDR1 MNHEY and CDR2 SVGEGT. The CDR3 DNA is TGTGCCAGCAGTTACATGCGGGGTGGCAGCCGCACAGATACGCAGTATTTT. Protein sequence: CASSYMRGGSRTDTQYF.

Turning to this clonotype: One end of the junction does not line up with germline, which may come from a read error. This chain joins TRBV6-1 and TRBJ2-1; D unresolved. This CDR3 is built from 16 residues. Germline loops: CDR1 MNHNS, CDR2 SASEGT. The CDR3 is CASSEGTSSSYDEQFF. The CDR3 DNA follows: TGTGCCAGCAGTGAAGGCACATCAAGCTCCTACGATGAGCAGTTCTTC.

This clonotype has at least ten counts. The rearrangement uses TRBV29-1 and TRBJ1-2; D is unresolved. The ends were cut back, 3 bases at V and 12 bases at J, with 8 bases in the middle. CDR3 length equals 9 residues. Germline-derived CDR1 and CDR2 are SQVTM and ANQGSEA. Written as DNA, the CDR3 is TGCAGCGTTGACCAGGAGGACACCTTC. It encodes CSVDQEDTF.

A few counts support this clonotype. The chain is built from TRBV4-3 and TRBJ2-3; D is unclear. The CDR3 sequence is 16 residues long. Trimming took off 0 bases at V and 1 base at J, with 11 bases between the two ends. Germline-derived CDR1 and CDR2 are LGHNA and YSLEER. The CDR3 loop reads CASSQDRLARTDTQYF. DNA of the CDR3: TGCGCCAGCAGCCAAGATCGACTGGCCCGCACAGATACGCAGTATTTT.

For this clonotype: A much larger clone sits a single nucleotide away, making a read error possible. V gene TRBV2 combines with J gene TRBJ1-1; 7 nucleotides line up with TRBD1. CDR1 SNHLY and CDR2 FYNNEI come from the germline V gene. CDR3 length equals 14 residues. CDR3: CASSATGQGVEALF. CDR3 DNA sequence: TGTGCCAGCAGTGCGACGGGGCAGGGGGTCGAAGCTCTCTTT.